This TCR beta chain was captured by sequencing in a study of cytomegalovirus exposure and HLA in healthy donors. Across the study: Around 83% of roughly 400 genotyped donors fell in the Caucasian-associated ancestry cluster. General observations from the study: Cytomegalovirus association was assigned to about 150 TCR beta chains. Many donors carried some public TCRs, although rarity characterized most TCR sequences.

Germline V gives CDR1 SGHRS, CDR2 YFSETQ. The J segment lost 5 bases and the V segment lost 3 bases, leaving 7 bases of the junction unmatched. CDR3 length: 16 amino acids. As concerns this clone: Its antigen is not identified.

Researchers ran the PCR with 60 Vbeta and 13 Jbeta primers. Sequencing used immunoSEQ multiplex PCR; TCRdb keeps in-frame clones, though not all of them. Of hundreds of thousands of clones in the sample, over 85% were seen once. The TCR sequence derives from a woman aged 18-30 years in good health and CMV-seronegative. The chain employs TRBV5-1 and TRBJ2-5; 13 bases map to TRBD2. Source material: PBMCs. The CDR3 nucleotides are TGCGCCAGCAGCTCAGGACTAGCGGGGGCGTCGGAGACCCAGTACTTC. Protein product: CASSSGLAGASETQYF.